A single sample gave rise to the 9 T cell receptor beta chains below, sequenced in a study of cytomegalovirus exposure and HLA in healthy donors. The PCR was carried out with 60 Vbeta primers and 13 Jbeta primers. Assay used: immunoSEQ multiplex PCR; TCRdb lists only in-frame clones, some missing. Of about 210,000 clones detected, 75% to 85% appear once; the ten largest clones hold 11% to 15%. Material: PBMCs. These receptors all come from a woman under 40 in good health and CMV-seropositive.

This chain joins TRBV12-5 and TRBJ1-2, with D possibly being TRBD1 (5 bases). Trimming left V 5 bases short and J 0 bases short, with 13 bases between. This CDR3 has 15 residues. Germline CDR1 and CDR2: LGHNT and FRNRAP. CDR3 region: CASGPDRDTNYGYTF. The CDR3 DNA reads TGTGCTAGTGGTCCTGACAGAGACACTAACTATGGCTACACCTTC.

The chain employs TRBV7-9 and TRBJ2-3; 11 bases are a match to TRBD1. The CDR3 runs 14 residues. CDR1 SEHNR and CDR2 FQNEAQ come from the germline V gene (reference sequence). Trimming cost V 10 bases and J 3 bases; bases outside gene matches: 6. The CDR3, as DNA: TGTGCCATCTGGGGGACAGGGGGGACAGATACGCAGTATTTT. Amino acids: CAIWGTGGTDTQYF.

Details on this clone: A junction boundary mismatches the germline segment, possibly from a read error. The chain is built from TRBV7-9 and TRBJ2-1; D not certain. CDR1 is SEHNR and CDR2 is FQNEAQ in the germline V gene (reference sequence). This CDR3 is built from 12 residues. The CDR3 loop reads CASSLGNNEQIF. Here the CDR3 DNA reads TGTGCCAGCAGCTTGGGCAACAATGAGCAGATCTTC.

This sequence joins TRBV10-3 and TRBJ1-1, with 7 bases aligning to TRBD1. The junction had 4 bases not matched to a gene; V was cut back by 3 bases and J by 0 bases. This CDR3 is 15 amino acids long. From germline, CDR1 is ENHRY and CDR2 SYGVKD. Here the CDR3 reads CAISEGDSVNTEAFF. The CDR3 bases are TGTGCCATCAGTGAAGGGGACAGCGTGAACACTGAAGCTTTCTTT.

Here the CDR3 reads CASSPYSGNSGANVLTF. The CDR3 coding sequence is TGTGCCAGCAGTCCTTATAGCGGGAACTCTGGGGCCAACGTCCTGACTTTC. This sequence joins TRBV5-4 and TRBJ2-6, with TRBD2 matching 8 bases. This CDR3 is built from 17 residues. Looked up from germline, CDR1 is SGHNT and CDR2 is YYREEE (reference sequence). V was clipped by 5 bases and J by 0 bases; unmatched bases: 7.

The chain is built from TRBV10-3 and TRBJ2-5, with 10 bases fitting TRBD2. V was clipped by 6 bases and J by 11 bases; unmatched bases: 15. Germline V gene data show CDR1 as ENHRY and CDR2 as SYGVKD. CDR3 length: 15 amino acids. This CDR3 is CAISGGSGRPKEQYF. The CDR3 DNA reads TGTGCCATCAGCGGTGGTAGCGGGAGGCCCAAGGAGCAGTACTTC.

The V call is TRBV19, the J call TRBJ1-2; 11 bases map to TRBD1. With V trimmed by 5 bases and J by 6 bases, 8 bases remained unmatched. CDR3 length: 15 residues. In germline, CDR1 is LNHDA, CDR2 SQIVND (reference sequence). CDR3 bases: TGTGCCAGTAGTCTGGAGGACAGGGGGCGGAATGGCTACACCTTC. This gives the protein CASSLEDRGRNGYTF. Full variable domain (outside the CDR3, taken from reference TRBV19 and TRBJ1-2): DGGITQSPKYLFRKEGQNVTLSCEQNLNHDAMYWYRQDPGQGLRLIYYSQIVNDFQKGDIAEGYSVSREKKESFPLTVTSAQKNPTAFYLCASSLEDRGRNGYTFGSGTRLTVV.

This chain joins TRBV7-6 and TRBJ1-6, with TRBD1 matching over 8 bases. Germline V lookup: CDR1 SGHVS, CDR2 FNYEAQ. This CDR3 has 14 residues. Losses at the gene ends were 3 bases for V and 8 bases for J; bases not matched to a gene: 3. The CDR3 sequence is CASSFDRGDSPLHF. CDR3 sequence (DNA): TGTGCCAGCAGCTTCGACAGGGGTGATTCACCCCTCCACTTT.

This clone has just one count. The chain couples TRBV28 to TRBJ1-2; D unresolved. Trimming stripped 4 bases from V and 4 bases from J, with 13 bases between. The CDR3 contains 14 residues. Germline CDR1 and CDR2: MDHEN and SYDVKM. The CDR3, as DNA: TGTGCCAGCAGTTGGGCAGGCAATTCCTATGGCTACACCTTC. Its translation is CASSWAGNSYGYTF.